These 15 T cell receptor beta chains were all obtained from the same sample, sequenced in a study of shared clonotypes between healthy human individuals. This table comes from immunoSEQ multiplex PCR, and its TCRdb copy is limited to in-frame clones, with some not included. The sample includes around 720,000 clones, about 80% of them seen just once. The sequenced sample consisted of memory CD4+ T cells sorted from blood. Subset indicated: CD45RA-negative fraction. The receptors were sampled from a woman in her 30s in good health.

Only a few counts were recorded for this clone. The sample holds other DNA sequences that translate to the same CDR3. This chain connects TRBV5-1 to TRBJ2-1; possible D gene TRBD2, 5 bases. CDR1 is SGHRS, CDR2 YFSETQ, per germline. V gave up 0 bases and J gave up 0 bases, with 7 bases separating them. The CDR3 runs 15 residues. For the CDR3, the DNA is TGCGCCAGCAGCTTGGGTGGGAGCTCCTACAATGAGCAGTTCTTC. Protein product: CASSLGGSSYNEQFF. The entire variable domain, with the rest obtained from reference TRBV5-1 and TRBJ2-1, is as follows: KAGVTQTPRYLIKTRGQQVTLSCSPISGHRSVSWYQQTPGQGLQFLFEYFSETQRNKGNFPGRFSGRQFSNSRSEMNVSTLELGDSALYLCASSLGGSSYNEQFFGPGTRLTVL.

V gene TRBV6-1 combines with J gene TRBJ1-1, with D maybe TRBD1 (5 bases). The CDR3 runs to 13 residues. V lost 7 bases and J lost 7, with 16 bases in between. The germline V gene has CDR1 MNHNS and CDR2 SASEGT. The CDR3, as DNA: TGTGCCAGCATCGGGGCATTTAGGGATGAAGCTTTCTTT. This translates into CASIGAFRDEAFF.

The rearrangement uses TRBV28 and TRBJ2-7; a possible D gene is TRBD1 (5 bases). Between the trimmed V and J ends, which lost 5 bases and 4 bases, there was a span of 15 bases. Germline V CDR1 and CDR2: MDHEN, SYDVKM. This CDR3 has 14 amino acids. The CDR3: CASSPVQGSYEQYF. The CDR3 DNA reads as TGTGCCAGCAGTCCCGTCCAGGGTTCTTACGAGCAGTACTTC.

The V call is TRBV29-1, the J call TRBJ2-1; the D call may be TRBD1 or TRBD2 (5 bases each). CDR1 and CDR2 (germline): SQVTM, ANQGSEA. Trimming stripped 2 bases from V and 7 bases from J, with 12 bases between. CDR3 size: 13 residues. The chain's CDR3 is CSVETSWGNEQFF. The CDR3 DNA reads TGCAGCGTTGAAACGAGCTGGGGGAATGAGCAGTTCTTC.

The DNA for the CDR3 is TGCAGCGTCCGTGATTTCCCCAGGATTAACTATGGCTACACCTTC. Its protein product is CSVRDFPRINYGYTF. This chain connects TRBV29-1 to TRBJ1-2, with D unclear. The CDR3 is 15 residues long. Germline V gene lookup returns CDR1 SQVTM and CDR2 ANQGSEA. V shed 6 bases and J shed 1 base, with 18 bases lying between them.

A note on this clone: The sample holds other DNA sequences that translate to the same CDR3. The chain joins TRBV11-2 to TRBJ2-7; D is uncertain. The length of the CDR3 is 12 residues. Trimming stripped 0 bases from V and 3 bases from J, with 3 bases between. Germline CDR1 SGHAT, CDR2 FQNNGV. The CDR3: CASSLEFYEQYF. The CDR3 nucleotides are TGTGCCAGCAGCTTAGAGTTCTACGAGCAGTACTTC.

The rearrangement links TRBV28 to TRBJ2-1, with D perhaps TRBD2 (6 bases). Trimming pared 4 bases from V and 3 bases from J, leaving 16 bases between. Germline V gene sequence: CDR1 MDHEN, CDR2 SYDVKM. CDR3 length: 16 amino acids. CDR3 coding DNA: TGTGCCAGCAGTTCAGCCGGGACTCGGATCTACAATGAGCAGTTCTTC. The encoded protein is CASSSAGTRIYNEQFF.

This chain joins TRBV28 and TRBJ1-1; 8 bases fit TRBD1. The CDR3 extends over 14 amino acids. V lost 4 bases, J lost 1 base, and 2 bases stayed unmatched. The germline V gene has CDR1 MDHEN and CDR2 SYDVKM. The CDR3 nucleotides read TGTGCCAGCAGTTCCGGGACAGGGAACACTGAAGCTTTCTTT. This gives the protein CASSSGTGNTEAFF. The full variable domain, in which reference TRBV28 and TRBJ1-1 provide the parts outside the CDR3, is DVKVTQSSRYLVKRTGEKVFLECVQDMDHENMFWYRQDPGLGLRLIYFSYDVKMKEKGDIPEGYSVSREKKERFSLILESASTNQTSMYLCASSSGTGNTEAFFGQGTRLTVV.

This chain uses TRBV10-2 with TRBJ2-7; TRBD2 matches 12 bases. V shed 8 bases and J 1 base; nucleotides not matched to a gene: 9. The CDR3 spans 16 residues. Germline assignment: CDR1 WSHSY and CDR2 SAAADI. The CDR3 DNA sequence: TGCGCCAGCTCGGACCCGGGACTAGCGGGTTCCTACGAGCAGTACTTC. Its translation: CASSDPGLAGSYEQYF.

This rearrangement joins TRBV4-2 to TRBJ2-1; 7 bases fit TRBD2. This CDR3 contains 15 residues. Germline V gene sequence: CDR1 LGHNA, CDR2 YNFKEQ. J gave up 0 bases and V 4 bases, and 3 bases lay outside the gene matches. CDR3 loop: CASSPSGGSYNEQFF. The CDR3 coding sequence is TGTGCCAGCAGCCCTAGCGGAGGCTCCTACAATGAGCAGTTCTTC.

To note about this clone: The sample has other DNA sequences that encode this CDR3 too. The chain recombines TRBV5-1 with TRBJ1-4, with 8 positions matching TRBD1. This CDR3 comprises 14 residues. J lost 5 bases, V lost 5 bases, and 5 bases had no gene match. Germline V gene lookup returns CDR1 SGHRS and CDR2 YFSETQ. The CDR3 loop is CASSSGTGNEKLFF. The CDR3 nucleotides are TGCGCCAGCAGTAGCGGGACAGGAAATGAAAAACTGTTTTTT.

The chain has TRBV10-2 and TRBJ2-1; TRBD2 aligns across 15 bases. Germline lookup yields CDR1 WSHSY and CDR2 SAAADI. The CDR3 loop spans 16 amino acids. V lost 4 bases, J lost 7 bases, and 5 bases stayed unmatched. The CDR3 nucleotides are TGCGCCAGCAGTGTCGGACTAGCGGGAGGGCTGAATGAGCAGTTCTTC. This codes for CASSVGLAGGLNEQFF.

Remarks on this clone: The germline gene is not matched at one end of the junction; a read error may be the cause. J is TRBJ2-7 and V is TRBV6-5; D uncertain. Germline-derived CDR1 and CDR2 are MNHEY and SVGAGI. This CDR3 has 11 amino acids. CDR3 amino acids: CASKSATSEDF. CDR3 DNA: TGTGCCAGCAAGAGCGCGACCTCCGAGGACTTC.

This clone has just a few counts. The chain recombines TRBV6-1 with TRBJ2-7, with 16 bases aligning to TRBD2. Germline trimming cut 3 bases from V and 7 bases from J; bases unmatched to any gene: 6. This CDR3 is 16 amino acids long. The germline CDR1 and CDR2 sequences are MNHNS and SASEGT. This CDR3 reads CASSDAGTSGRGEQYF. CDR3 nucleotides: TGTGCCAGCAGTGATGCCGGGACTAGCGGGAGGGGAGAGCAGTACTTC.

About this clone itself: The junction does not match germline at one end; this may be a read error. V gene TRBV10-3 combines with J gene TRBJ1-5; 7 bases match TRBD1. The CDR3 extends over 15 amino acids. Germline assignment: CDR1 ENHRY and CDR2 SYGVKD. The CDR3 DNA reads TGTGCCACCAGTCGACAGGGAAGGGACAATCAGCCCCAGCATTTT. This sequence encodes CATSRQGRDNQPQHF.